Given below is one TCR beta chain in context. What it binds is not known. The source of the sample is a study of cytomegalovirus exposure and HLA in healthy donors. The wider study: Tens of millions of unique TCRs from HLA-typed donors made up an early data release.

The PCR was carried out with 60 Vbeta primers and 13 Jbeta primers. TCRdb's table, derived via immunoSEQ multiplex PCR, lists solely in-frame clones and lacks some. The repertoire has more than 80,000 clones, roughly three fifths of them found once; the top ten carry 3.2%. General observations from the study: Common viral pathogens (according to a later analysis) appeared linked to several of the most significant clusters. Listed as cytomegalovirus-associated were 164 TCR beta chains. TCR association rates varied by HLA locus in a later analysis, with DRB1 highest and HLA-C lowest.

Trimming left V 4 bases short and J 2 bases short, with 9 bases between. This CDR3 contains 15 residues. The germline V gene has CDR1 MDHEN and CDR2 SYDVKM. Sequencing was done on a sample of PBMCs. The V and J genes are TRBV28 and TRBJ2-6; possibly TRBD1 for D (6 bases). The receptor's source is a man aged 60 to 75 in good health and CMV-seronegative. In DNA, the CDR3 is TGTGCCAGCAGTTCAGGGGTAGCTGGGGCCAACGTCCTGACTTTC. It translates to CASSSGVAGANVLTF.